The clone carrying this T cell receptor beta chain was seen just once. This sample is part of a study of blood T cell repertoires in COVID-19. About the study: The origin of the acute and convalescent COVID-19 samples was the United States, Italy and Spain. PBMCs, B-cell-depleted T cells, or T cells were the source of the cDNA or gDNA that made up the material.

Germline V gene data show CDR1 as SGHNT and CDR2 as YENEEA. Trimming removed 0 bases from V and 4 bases from J, with 6 bases in between. CDR3 length: 13 residues. Per the authors' pipeline: Using reference gene primer amplification, nucleated cell counts were estimated. Only in-frame clones appear in the TCRdb table, and some are missing; sequencing was by immunoSEQ multiplex PCR. V and J calls and clone size are those listed in that table; D and trimming were worked out from the DNA. The sample contains approximately 270,000 clones, under 90% of which appear only once. Sequenced: peripheral blood. This chain connects TRBV11-3 to TRBJ1-1; D is uncertain. The receptor was derived from a man aged 45-65 years with acute or convalescent COVID-19. CDR3 coding DNA: TGTGCCAGCAGCTTAGATTCCATCACTGAAGCTTTCTTT. This translates into CASSLDSITEAFF. Together with reference TRBV11-3 and TRBJ1-1, the CDR3 gives the full variable domain: EAGVVQSPRYKIIEKKQPVAFWCNPISGHNTLYWYLQNLGQGPELLIRYENEEAVDDSQLPKDRFSAERLKGVDSTLKIQPAELGDSAVYLCASSLDSITEAFFGQGTRLTVV.